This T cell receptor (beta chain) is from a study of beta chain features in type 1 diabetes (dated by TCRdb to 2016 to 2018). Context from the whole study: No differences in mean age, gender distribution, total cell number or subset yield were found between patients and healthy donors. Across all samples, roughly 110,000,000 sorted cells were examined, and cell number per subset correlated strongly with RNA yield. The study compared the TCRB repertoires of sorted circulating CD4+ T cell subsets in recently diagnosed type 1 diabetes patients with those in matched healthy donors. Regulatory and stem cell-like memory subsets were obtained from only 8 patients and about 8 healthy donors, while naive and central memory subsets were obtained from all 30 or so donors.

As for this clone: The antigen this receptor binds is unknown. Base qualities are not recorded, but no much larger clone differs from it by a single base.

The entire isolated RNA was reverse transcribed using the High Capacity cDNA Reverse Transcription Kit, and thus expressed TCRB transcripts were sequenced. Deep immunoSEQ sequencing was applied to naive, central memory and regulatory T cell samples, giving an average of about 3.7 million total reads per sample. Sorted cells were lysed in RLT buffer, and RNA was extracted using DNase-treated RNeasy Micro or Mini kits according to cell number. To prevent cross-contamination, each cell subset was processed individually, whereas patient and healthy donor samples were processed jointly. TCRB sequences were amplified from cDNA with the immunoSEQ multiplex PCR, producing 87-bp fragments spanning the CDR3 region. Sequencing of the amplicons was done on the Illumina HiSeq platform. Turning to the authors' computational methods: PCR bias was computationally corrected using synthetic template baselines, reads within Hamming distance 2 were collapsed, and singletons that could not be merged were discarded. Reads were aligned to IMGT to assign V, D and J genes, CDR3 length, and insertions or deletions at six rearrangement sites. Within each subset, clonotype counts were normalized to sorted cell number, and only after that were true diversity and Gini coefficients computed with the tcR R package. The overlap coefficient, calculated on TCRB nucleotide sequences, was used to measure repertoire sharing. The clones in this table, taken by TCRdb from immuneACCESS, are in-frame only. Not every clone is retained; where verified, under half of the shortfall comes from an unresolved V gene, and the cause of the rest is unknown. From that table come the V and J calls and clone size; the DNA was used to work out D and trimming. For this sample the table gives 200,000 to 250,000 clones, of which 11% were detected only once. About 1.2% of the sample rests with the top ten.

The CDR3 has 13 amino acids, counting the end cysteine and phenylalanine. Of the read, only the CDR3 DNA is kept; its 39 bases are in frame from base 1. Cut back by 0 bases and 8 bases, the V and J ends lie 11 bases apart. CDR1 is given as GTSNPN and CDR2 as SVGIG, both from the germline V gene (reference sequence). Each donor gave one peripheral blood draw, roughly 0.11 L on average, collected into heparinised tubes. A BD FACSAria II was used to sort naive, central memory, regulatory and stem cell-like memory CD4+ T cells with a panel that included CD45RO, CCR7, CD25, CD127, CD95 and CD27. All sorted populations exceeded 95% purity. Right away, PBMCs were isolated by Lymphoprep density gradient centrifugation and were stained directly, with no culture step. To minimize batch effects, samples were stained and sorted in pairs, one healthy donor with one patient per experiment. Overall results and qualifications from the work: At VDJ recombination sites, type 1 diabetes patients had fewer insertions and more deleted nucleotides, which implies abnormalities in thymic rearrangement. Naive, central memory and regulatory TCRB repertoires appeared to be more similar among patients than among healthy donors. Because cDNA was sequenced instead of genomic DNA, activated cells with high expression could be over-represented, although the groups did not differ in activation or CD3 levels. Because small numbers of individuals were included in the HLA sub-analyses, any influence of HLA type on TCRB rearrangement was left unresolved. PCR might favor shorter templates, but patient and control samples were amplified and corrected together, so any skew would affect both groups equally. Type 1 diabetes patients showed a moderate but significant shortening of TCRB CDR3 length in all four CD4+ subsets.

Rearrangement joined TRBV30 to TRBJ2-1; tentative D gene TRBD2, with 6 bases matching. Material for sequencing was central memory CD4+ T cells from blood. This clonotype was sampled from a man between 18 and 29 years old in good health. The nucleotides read TGTGCCTGGAGTGTACGGGAGCACGATGAGCAGTTCTTC. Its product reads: CAWSVREHDEQFF.